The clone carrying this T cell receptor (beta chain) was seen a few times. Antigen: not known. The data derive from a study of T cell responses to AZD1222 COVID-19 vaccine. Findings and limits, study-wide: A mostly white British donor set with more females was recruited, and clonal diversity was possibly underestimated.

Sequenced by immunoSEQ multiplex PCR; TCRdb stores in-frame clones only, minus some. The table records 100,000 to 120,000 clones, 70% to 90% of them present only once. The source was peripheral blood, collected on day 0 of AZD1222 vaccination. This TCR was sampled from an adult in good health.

CDR3 loop: CASSPHETGEQYF. The CDR3 bases are TGTGCCAGCTCACCACACGAGACAGGCGAGCAGTACTTC. The chain couples TRBV18 to TRBJ2-7, with TRBD1 as a possible D gene (6 bases). This CDR3 has 13 residues. V lost 1 base and J 6 bases, leaving 10 bases between the germline ends. The germline V gene encodes CDR1 KGHSH and CDR2 LQKENI.